The rows below give T cell receptor beta chains drawn from one sample of a study of cytomegalovirus exposure and HLA in healthy donors. Clones were read by immunoSEQ multiplex PCR, and TCRdb kept only the in-frame ones, dropping some. This repertoire shows about 120,000 clones, around 86% found once; its top ten account for less than 2.5%. Sequencing used PBMCs. The source is a woman in her 40s in good health and CMV-seronegative. The CDR3 runs from the conserved cysteine through the conserved F or W. Fields, in order: J gene, V gene, D gene, clone size, CDR3 DNA, CDR3 protein. The D gene is left open where the match is weak. Clone size is given for some rows only: seen once, a few or many times, or a class if the clone is expanded.

>TRBJ2-7|TRBV12-2|-|-
TGTGCAAGTCGCTCACCCGTGGACAGGGGGCACTTC
CASRSPVDRGHF
>TRBJ2-2|TRBV18|TRBD1|-
TGTGCCAGCTCACGGGACAGGGTAATCGCCGGGGAGCTGTTTTTT
CASSRDRVIAGELFF
>TRBJ1-1|TRBV28|TRBD1|few
TGTGCCAGCAGATATCAGACAGGGTCGATCCCTGAAGCTTTCTTT
CASRYQTGSIPEAFF
>TRBJ1-4|TRBV7-8|TRBD1|few
TGTGCCAGCGGAAAAACAGGGGGCCTTAATGAAAAACTGTTTTTT
CASGKTGGLNEKLFF
>TRBJ1-2|TRBV6-6|TRBD1|-
TGTGCCAGCAGTTCAACTTCGGACAGGGGCCATGGCTACACCTTC
CASSSTSDRGHGYTF
>TRBJ1-6|TRBV28|TRBD1|-
TGTGCCAGCAGTACGGGACAGAATAATTCACCCCTCCACTTT
CASSTGQNNSPLHF
>TRBJ1-2|TRBV2|TRBD1|-
TGTGCCAGCAGGTTGACAGGGTATGGCTACACCTTC
CASRLTGYGYTF
>TRBJ2-1|TRBV6-1|-|-
TGTGCCAGCAGCCGGGTTGGGGGGTCCTACAATGAGCAGTTCTTC
CASSRVGGSYNEQFF
>TRBJ2-7|TRBV28|TRBD1|-
TGTGCCAGCAGTTTAACCAGGGGACAGGGGGCTTCCTACGAGCAGTACTTC
CASSLTRGQGASYEQYF
>TRBJ2-1|TRBV11-3|-|-
TGTGCCAGCAGCCTCGACAGCTACAATGAGCAGTTCTTC
CASSLDSYNEQFF
>TRBJ2-3|TRBV28|-|-
TGTGCCAGCGGACTTGGGACACACACAGATACGCAGTATTTT
CASGLGTHTDTQYF
>TRBJ2-5|TRBV9|-|-
TGTGCCAGCAGCGTAGCTCCCCTCCAAGAGACCCAGTACTTC
CASSVAPLQETQYF
>TRBJ1-1|TRBV19|-|few
TGTGCCAGTAGTACCTTAACAGCACGGAACACTGAAGCTTTCTTT
CASSTLTARNTEAFF
>TRBJ2-2|TRBV2|TRBD1|once
TGTGCCAGCGGCCGGGACAGGGGGGGAAAGCTGTTTTTT
CASGRDRGGKLFF
>TRBJ1-5|TRBV28|-|-
TGTGCCAGCAAATGGGGGGTTAGAGATCAGCCCCAGCATTTT
CASKWGVRDQPQHF
>TRBJ2-7|TRBV30|TRBD1|-
TGTGCCTGGGGACAGGGAGTTCCCTACGAGCAGTACTTC
CAWGQGVPYEQYF